This TCR beta chain derives from a study of OX40 agonist ivuxolimab in advanced cancers. Study-level background: Prior therapy, whether anti-PD-1, anti-PD-L1 or anti-CTLA-4, was allowed, and about 39% had some. Three patients got partial responses; one had hepatocellular carcinoma and two had cutaneous melanoma.

At cycle 4 day 1, cycle 7 day 1, and baseline, blood was sampled. The germline V gene has CDR1 MGHRA and CDR2 YSYEKL. The CDR3 consists of 13 residues. Trimming cost V 1 base and J 1 base, with 4 bases left between them. TCRdb keeps only in-frame clones here, not all; method: immunoSEQ multiplex PCR. Found here are 100,000 to 150,000 clones, 85% to 95% of them singletons; the top ten hold 0.7% to 0.9%. The receptor was isolated from an adult with an advanced solid tumor such as melanoma, head and neck, liver or kidney cancer. The V call is TRBV4-1, the J call TRBJ1-1, with D unclear. The material was CD4+ or CD8+ T cells sorted from blood, obtained in a trial of the OX40 agonist ivuxolimab. CDR3 in DNA: TGCGCCAGCAGCCAAGGGAGGAACACTGAAGCTTTCTTT. Translating gives CASSQGRNTEAFF.